This T cell receptor (beta chain) is from a study of CD8 T cells in Susac syndrome. Treatment-naive patients with stable or active relapsing-remitting disease served as multiple sclerosis controls. Random hexamers were used to reverse transcribe the RNA input (about 0.5 to 1 ug). From the immunoSEQ multiplex PCR reads, TCRdb called clonotypes with MiXCR, one entry per CDR3 protein. The sample has approximately 180,000 distinct CDR3 sequences, approximately 94% seen once. Germline V lookup: CDR1 LNHNV, CDR2 YYDKDF (reference sequence). Trimming left V 0 bases short and J 2 bases short, with 8 bases between. CDR3 size: 14 residues.

The genes are TRBV15 and TRBJ2-7; D remains ambiguous. Source material: CD4+ T cells from PBMCs. The source of this sequence is a human donor with multiple sclerosis. The CDR3 bases are TGTGCCACCAGCAGAGATGCCACCCCCTACGAGCAGTACTTC. This codes for CATSRDATPYEQYF.